This T cell receptor beta chain was sequenced during a study of T cell repertoires in cytomegalovirus infection. On the study more broadly: Evidence of both CMV infection and a matching HLA type came from public TCR beta signatures.

Findings of the study overall: Across the ex vivo response, the dominant clonotypes were HLA-C-restricted CMV-specific TCR beta clonotypes.

TCRdb passed the reads through MiXCR, listing each CDR3 protein once. The table includes under 850,000 distinct CDR3 sequences, less than 40% detected once. Germline V lookup: CDR1 LGHNA, CDR2 YNFKEQ. CDR3 length: 15 amino acids. The germline V and J ends were trimmed by 4 bases and 3 bases, with 15 bases remaining between them. This clonotype was found a few times. What it binds is unknown. The gene calls are TRBV4-2 and TRBJ1-2, with D possibly being TRBD1 (5 bases). This clonotype was obtained from a human donor in good health (CMV status not recorded). Some clones in this sample may be carry-over from other donors' samples. Input material: PBMCs. CDR3 residues: CASSPGTLGDYGYTF. The DNA for the CDR3 is TGTGCCAGCAGCCCTGGGACCCTGGGCGACTATGGCTACACCTTC.